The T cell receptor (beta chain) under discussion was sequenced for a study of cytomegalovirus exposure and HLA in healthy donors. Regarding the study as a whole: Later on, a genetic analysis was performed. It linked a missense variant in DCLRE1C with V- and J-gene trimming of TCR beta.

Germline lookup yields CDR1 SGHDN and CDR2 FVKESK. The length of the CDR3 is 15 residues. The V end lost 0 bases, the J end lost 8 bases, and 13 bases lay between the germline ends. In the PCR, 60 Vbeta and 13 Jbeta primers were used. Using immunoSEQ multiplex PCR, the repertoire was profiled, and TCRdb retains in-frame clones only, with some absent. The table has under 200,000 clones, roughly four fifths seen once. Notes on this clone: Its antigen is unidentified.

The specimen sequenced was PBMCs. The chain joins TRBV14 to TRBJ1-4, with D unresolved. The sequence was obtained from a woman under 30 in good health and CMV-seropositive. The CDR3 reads CASSQEWAPYEKLFF. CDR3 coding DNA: TGTGCCAGCAGCCAAGAGTGGGCACCCTACGAAAAACTGTTTTTT. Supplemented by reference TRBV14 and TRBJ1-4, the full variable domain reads EAGVTQFPSHSVIEKGQTVTLRCDPISGHDNLYWYRRVMGKEIKFLLHFVKESKQDESGMPNNRFLAERTGGTYSTLKVQPAELEDSGVYFCASSQEWAPYEKLFFGSGTQLSVL.